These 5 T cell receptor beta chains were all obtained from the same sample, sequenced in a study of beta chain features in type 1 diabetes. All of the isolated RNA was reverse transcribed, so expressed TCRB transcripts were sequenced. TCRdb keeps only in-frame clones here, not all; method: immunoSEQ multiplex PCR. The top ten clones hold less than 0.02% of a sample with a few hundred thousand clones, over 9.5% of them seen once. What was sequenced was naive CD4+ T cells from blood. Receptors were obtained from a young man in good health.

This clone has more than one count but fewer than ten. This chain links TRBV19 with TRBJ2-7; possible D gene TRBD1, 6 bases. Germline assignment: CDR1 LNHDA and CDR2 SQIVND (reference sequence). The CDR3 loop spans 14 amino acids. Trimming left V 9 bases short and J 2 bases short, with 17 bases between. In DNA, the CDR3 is TGTGCCAGCAGGGGCATAGGGGAAACCTACGAGCAGTACTTC. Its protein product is CASRGIGETYEQYF.

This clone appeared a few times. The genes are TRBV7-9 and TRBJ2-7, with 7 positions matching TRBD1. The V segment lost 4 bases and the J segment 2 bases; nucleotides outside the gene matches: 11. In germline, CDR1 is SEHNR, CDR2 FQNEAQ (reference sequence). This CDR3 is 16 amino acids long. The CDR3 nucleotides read TGTGCCAGCAGCTACCCTTTGGGACAGTCACCCTACGAGCAGTACTTC. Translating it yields CASSYPLGQSPYEQYF.

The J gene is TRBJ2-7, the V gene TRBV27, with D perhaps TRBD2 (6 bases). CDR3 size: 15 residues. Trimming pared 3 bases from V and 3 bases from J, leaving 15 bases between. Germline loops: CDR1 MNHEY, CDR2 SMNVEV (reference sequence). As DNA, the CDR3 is TGTGCCAGCAGTTTGATGCCCGCCGGGGGCTACGAGCAGTACTTC. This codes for CASSLMPAGGYEQYF.

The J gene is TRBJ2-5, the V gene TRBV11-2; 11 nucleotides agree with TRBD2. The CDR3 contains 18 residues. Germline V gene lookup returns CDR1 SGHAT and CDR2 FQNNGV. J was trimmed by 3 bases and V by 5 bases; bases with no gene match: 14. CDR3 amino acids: CASSRQAGQLAGEETQYF. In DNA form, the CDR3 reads TGTGCCAGCAGCCGGCAGGCGGGGCAACTAGCGGGAGAAGAGACCCAGTACTTC.

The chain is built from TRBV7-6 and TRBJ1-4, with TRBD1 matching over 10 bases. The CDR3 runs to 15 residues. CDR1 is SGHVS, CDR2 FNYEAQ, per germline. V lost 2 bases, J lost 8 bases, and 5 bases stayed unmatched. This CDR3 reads CASSLRSGQGEKLFF. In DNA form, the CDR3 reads TGTGCCAGCAGCTTAAGATCGGGACAGGGGGAAAAACTGTTTTTT.